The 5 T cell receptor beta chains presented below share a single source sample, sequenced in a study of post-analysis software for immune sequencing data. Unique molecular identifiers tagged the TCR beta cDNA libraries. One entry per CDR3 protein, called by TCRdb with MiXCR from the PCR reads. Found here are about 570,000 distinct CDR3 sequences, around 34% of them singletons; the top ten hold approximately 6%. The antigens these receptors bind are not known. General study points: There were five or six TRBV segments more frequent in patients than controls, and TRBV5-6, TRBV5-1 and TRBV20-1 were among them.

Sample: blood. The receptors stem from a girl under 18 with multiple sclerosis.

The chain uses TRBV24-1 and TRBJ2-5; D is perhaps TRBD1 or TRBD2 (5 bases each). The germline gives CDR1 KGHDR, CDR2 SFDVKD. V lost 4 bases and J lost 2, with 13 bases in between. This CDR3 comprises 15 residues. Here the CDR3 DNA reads TGTGCCACCAGTGAACCTCCGGGACGTCAAGAGACCCAGTACTTC. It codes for CATSEPPGRQETQYF.

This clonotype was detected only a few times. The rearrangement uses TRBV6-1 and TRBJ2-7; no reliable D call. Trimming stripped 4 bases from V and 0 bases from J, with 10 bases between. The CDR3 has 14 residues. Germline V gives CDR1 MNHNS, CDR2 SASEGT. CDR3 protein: CASSATVTSYEQYF. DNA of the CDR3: TGTGCCAGCAGTGCTACAGTTACCTCCTACGAGCAGTACTTC.

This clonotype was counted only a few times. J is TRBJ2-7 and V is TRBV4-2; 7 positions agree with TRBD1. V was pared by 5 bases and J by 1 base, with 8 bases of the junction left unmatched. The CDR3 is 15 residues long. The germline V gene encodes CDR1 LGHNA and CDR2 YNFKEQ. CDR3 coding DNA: TGTGCCAGCAGCATCACAGGGGATCGGTCCTACGAGCAGTACTTC. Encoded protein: CASSITGDRSYEQYF.

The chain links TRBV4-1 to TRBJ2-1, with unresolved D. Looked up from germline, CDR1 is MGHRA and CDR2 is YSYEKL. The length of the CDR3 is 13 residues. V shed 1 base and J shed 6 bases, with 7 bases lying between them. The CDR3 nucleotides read TGCGCCAGCAGCCAAGGCACAACCAATGAGCAGTTCTTC. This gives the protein CASSQGTTNEQFF.

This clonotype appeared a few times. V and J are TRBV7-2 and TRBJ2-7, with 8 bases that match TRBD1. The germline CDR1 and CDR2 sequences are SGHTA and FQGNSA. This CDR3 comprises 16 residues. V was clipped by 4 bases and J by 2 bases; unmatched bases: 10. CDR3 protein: CASSSPVGQVAYEQYF. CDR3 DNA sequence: TGTGCCAGCAGCTCTCCCGTGGGACAGGTCGCCTACGAGCAGTACTTC.